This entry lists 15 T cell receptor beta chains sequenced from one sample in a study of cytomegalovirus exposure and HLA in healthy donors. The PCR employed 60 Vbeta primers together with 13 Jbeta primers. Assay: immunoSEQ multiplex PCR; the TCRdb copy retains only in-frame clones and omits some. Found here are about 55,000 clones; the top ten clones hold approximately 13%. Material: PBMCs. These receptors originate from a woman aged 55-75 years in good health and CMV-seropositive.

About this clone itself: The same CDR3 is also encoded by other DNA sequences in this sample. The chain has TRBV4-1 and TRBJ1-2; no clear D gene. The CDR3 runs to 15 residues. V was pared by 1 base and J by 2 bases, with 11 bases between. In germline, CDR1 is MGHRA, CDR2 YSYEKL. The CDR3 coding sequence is TGCGCCAGCAGCCAAGGAACGGGATTAAACTATGGCTACACCTTC. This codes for CASSQGTGLNYGYTF.

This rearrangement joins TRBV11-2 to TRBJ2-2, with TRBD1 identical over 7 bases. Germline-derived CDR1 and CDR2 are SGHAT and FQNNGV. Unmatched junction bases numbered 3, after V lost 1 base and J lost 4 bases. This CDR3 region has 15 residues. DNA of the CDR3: TGTGCCAGCAGCTTAGGTTCAGGGGGCACCGGGGAGCTGTTTTTT. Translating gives CASSLGSGGTGELFF. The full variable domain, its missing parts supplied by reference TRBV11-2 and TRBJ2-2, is EAGVAQSPRYKIIEKRQSVAFWCNPISGHATLYWYQQILGQGPKLLIQFQNNGVVDDSQLPKDRFSAERLKGVDSTLKIQPAKLEDSAVYLCASSLGSGGTGELFFGEGSRLTVL.

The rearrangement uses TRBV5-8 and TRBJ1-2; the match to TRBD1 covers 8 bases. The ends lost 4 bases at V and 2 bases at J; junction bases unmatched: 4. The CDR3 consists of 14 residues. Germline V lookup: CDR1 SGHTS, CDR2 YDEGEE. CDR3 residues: CASSPGQGNYGYTF. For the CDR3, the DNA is TGTGCCAGCAGCCCTGGACAGGGCAACTATGGCTACACCTTC. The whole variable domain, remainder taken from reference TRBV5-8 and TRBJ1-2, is EAGVTQSPTHLIKTRGQQATLRCSPISGHTSVYWYQQALGLGLQFLLWYDEGEERNRGNFPPRFSGRQFPNYSSELNVNALELEDSALYLCASSPGQGNYGYTFGSGTRLTVV.

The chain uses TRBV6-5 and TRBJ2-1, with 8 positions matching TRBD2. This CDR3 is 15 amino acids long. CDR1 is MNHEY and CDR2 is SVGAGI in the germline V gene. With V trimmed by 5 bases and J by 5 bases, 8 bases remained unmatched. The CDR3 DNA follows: TGTGCCAGCAGTCCCGGGGGGGCCCCCGACAATGAGCAGTTCTTC. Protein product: CASSPGGAPDNEQFF.

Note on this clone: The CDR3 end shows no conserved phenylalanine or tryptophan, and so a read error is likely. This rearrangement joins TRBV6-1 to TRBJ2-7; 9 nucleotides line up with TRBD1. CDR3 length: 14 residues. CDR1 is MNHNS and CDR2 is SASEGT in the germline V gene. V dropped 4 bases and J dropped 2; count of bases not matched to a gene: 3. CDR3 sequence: CASSGWDRAYEQYL. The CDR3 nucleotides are TGTGCCAGCAGTGGTTGGGACAGGGCCTACGAGCAGTACCTC.

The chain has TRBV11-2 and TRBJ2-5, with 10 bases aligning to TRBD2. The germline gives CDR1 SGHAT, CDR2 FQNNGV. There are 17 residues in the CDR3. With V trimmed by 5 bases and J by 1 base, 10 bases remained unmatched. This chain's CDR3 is CASSPSRASGGQETQYF. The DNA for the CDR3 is TGTGCCAGCAGCCCCTCGAGGGCTAGCGGGGGCCAAGAGACCCAGTACTTC.

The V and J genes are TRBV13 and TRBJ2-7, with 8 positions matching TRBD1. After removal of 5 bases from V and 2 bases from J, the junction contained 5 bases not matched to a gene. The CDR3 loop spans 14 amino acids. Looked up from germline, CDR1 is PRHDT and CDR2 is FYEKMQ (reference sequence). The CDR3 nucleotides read TGTGCCAGCAGCACCGACAGGGGCACCTACGAGCAGTACTTC. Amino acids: CASSTDRGTYEQYF.

CDR3 residues: CASKGRGANNEQFF. In nucleotides, the CDR3 is TGTGCCAGCAAAGGCAGGGGCGCAAACAATGAGCAGTTCTTC. This rearrangement joins TRBV7-9 to TRBJ2-1, with a tentative D call TRBD1 (6 bases). Trimming removed 7 bases from V and 5 bases from J, with 15 bases in between. Germline CDR1 and CDR2: SEHNR and FQNEAQ (reference sequence). This CDR3 has 14 residues.

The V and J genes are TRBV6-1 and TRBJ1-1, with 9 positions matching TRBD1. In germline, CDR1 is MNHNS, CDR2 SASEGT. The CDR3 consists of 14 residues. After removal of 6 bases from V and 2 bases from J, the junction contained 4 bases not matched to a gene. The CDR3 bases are TGTGCCAGCAGCGCGGGACAGGGAAACACTGAAGCTTTCTTT. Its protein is CASSAGQGNTEAFF.

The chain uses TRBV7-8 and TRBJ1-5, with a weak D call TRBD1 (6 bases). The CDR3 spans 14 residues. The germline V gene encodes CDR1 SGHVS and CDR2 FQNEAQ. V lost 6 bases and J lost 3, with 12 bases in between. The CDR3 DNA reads TGTGCCAGCAGTTGGGACATCATCAATCAGCCCCAGCATTTT. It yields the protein CASSWDIINQPQHF.

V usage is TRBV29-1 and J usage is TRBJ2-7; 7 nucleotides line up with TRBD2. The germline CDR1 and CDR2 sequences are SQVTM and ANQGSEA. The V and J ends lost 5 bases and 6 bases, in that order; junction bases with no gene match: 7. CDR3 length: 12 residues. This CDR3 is CSVWEGPTEQYF. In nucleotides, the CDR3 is TGCAGCGTTTGGGAGGGTCCTACCGAGCAGTACTTC.

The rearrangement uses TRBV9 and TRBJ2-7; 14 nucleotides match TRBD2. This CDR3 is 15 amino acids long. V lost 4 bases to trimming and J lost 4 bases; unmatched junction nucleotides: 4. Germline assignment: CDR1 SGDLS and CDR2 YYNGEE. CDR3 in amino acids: CASSPTSGGAYEQYF. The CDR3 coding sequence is TGTGCCAGCAGCCCGACTAGCGGGGGGGCGTACGAGCAGTACTTC.

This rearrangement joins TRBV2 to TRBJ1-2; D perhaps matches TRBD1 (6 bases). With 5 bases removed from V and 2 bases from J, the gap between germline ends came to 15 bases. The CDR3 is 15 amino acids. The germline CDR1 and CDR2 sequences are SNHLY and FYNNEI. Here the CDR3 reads CASSQQGSGNYGYTF. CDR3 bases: TGTGCCAGCAGTCAACAGGGTTCAGGGAACTATGGCTACACCTTC.

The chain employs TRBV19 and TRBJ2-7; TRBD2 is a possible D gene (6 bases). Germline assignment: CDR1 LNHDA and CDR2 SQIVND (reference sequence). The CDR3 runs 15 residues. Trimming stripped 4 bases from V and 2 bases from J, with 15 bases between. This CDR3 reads CASSRGTGNAYEQYF. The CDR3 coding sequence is TGTGCCAGTAGTAGGGGGACTGGAAACGCCTACGAGCAGTACTTC.

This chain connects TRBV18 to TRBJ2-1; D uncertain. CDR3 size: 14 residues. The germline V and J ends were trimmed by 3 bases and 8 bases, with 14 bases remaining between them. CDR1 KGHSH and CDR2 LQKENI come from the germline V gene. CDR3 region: CASSPGRQGYEQFF. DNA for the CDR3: TGTGCCAGCTCACCCGGAAGACAAGGATATGAGCAGTTCTTC.